This is a list of T cell receptor beta chains from one sample in a study of T cell repertoires in cytomegalovirus infection. TCRdb reprocessed the reads with MiXCR, giving one entry per CDR3 protein. Among roughly 230,000 distinct CDR3 sequences listed, 20% to 25% were seen once. The material sequenced was CD8+ T cells from PBMCs. The receptors stem from a human donor in good health (CMV status not recorded). Some clones in this sample may be carry-over from other donors' samples. CDR3s leave out the opening cysteine and the closing phenylalanine or tryptophan.

v_call	j_call	cdr3_aa
TRBV10-3	TRBJ1-2	AIMGQRDGYT
TRBV12-3/TRBV12-4	TRBJ1-1	ASSLARALNTEAF
TRBV7-9	TRBJ2-2	ASSSTDLHPPGELF
TRBV28	TRBJ1-1	ASGPTGVVYTEAF
TRBV7-6	TRBJ2-5	ASSPTAGDQETQY
TRBV10-3	TRBJ2-7	AISSRDSSYEQY
TRBV9	TRBJ1-2	ASSALMDRTNYGYT
TRBV20-1	TRBJ2-2	SARGEGAGELF
TRBV7-8	TRBJ1-2	ASSSDRGTNYGYT
TRBV20-1	TRBJ2-5	SAPHIVEGQETQY
TRBV5-4	TRBJ2-1	ASSLGMGSHEQF
TRBV7-9	TRBJ2-1	ASSHQEMKQF
TRBV23-1	TRBJ1-5	ASSPPGRRNQPQH
TRBV7-9	TRBJ2-5	ASSLGPGVVETQY
TRBV4-2	TRBJ2-7	ASSQDTTSAFSYEQY
TRBV12-3/TRBV12-4	TRBJ1-1	ASGIGGTEAF
TRBV7-6	TRBJ1-2	ASEGQGAGYT
TRBV20-1	TRBJ1-5	SAGPPRSDQPQH
TRBV12-3/TRBV12-4	TRBJ2-1	ASSLGGGPHNEQF
TRBV20-1	TRBJ1-2	SARSGSNYGYT
TRBV7-6	TRBJ2-3	ASSPMTGGALDTQY
TRBV6-2/TRBV6-3	TRBJ2-1	ASRTGLAGALTSYNEQF
TRBV28	TRBJ1-1	ASNGFAAEAF
TRBV7-9	TRBJ1-1	ASSPKSSDKNTEAF
TRBV7-9	TRBJ2-7	ASSTRDSPYEQY
TRBV9	TRBJ2-7	ASSAPRDGSVVYEQY
TRBV7-8	TRBJ2-7	ASSLDSMGQESYEQY
TRBV28	TRBJ1-1	ASSLLPGQVPTEAF
TRBV2	TRBJ1-2	ASLGYGYT
TRBV28	TRBJ2-7	ASTETGVYEQY
TRBV10-2	TRBJ1-2	ASGEGTFYGYT
TRBV7-8	TRBJ1-1	ASSLAQGQGDTEAF
TRBV12-5	TRBJ1-5	ASGLGTVNQPQH
TRBV12-3/TRBV12-4	TRBJ1-1	ASSSEAIGAF
TRBV7-9	TRBJ2-1	ASSGSGVYNEQF
TRBV20-1	TRBJ1-6	SARESGTGRNSPLH
TRBV6-6	TRBJ2-1	ASSYLGTFSYNEQF
TRBV29-1	TRBJ2-5	SVDERAAAETQY
TRBV7-9	TRBJ1-2	ASSSTLSDAGGRVNYGYT
TRBV20-1	TRBJ1-1	SARDPGPRPF
TRBV27	TRBJ2-1	ASSLSPGAGDEQF
TRBV27	TRBJ2-1	ASRHGGLNEQF
TRBV20-1	TRBJ2-3	SARASGGTDTQY
TRBV27	TRBJ2-3	ASNRPENTQY
TRBV28	TRBJ2-5	ASSRTQLAGEETQY
TRBV4-1	TRBJ2-3	ASSQEGTGGYTDTQY
TRBV29-1	TRBJ2-1	SVDRYNEQF
TRBV7-9	TRBJ1-1	ASSEEGGTEAF
TRBV7-9	TRBJ2-3	ASSEPGGTDTQY
TRBV6-1	TRBJ1-2	ASSPQGGSIGYT
TRBV10-3	TRBJ1-4	ASYSPTNEKLF
TRBV6-1	TRBJ1-2	ASSSSRGSYGYT
TRBV28	TRBJ2-3	ASSLGIGRATDTQY
TRBV5-4	TRBJ1-1	ASSFGQGFTEAF
TRBV12-3/TRBV12-4	TRBJ2-1	ASSLAERRNEQF
TRBV24-1	TRBJ2-1	ATSPSGVSYNEQF